The rows below give T cell receptor beta chains drawn from one sample of a study of shared clonotypes between healthy human individuals. The method was immunoSEQ multiplex PCR; TCRdb's version includes in-frame clones alone and lacks a portion of them. The sample contains about 1.5 million clones, 98% of which appear only once. Sequencing was carried out using naive CD4+ T cells sorted from blood. These receptors came from a man between 25 and 39 years old in good health. Both conserved end residues are part of each CDR3. The D gene is left open where the match is weak. Not all rows give a size; the values are once, few, many and, for expanded clones, a class.

D gene,J gene,V gene,clone size,CDR3 protein,CDR3 DNA
-,TRBJ2-5,TRBV7-2,-,CASSLPPLQETQYF,TGTGCCAGCAGCCTCCCCCCCCTCCAAGAGACCCAGTACTTC
TRBD2,TRBJ2-1,TRBV5-4,once,CASSLAGLAINEQFF,TGTGCCAGCAGCTTGGCGGGACTAGCAATCAATGAGCAGTTCTTC
-,TRBJ2-1,TRBV7-2,-,CASSLSHPSDEQFF,TGTGCCAGCAGCTTATCGCACCCTAGCGATGAGCAGTTCTTC
-,TRBJ1-4,TRBV7-9,-,CASSLPHGKLFF,TGTGCCAGCAGCTTACCACACGGAAAACTGTTTTTT
-,TRBJ2-1,TRBV7-6,-,CASSLVGGAGNSYNEQFF,TGTGCCAGCAGCTTAGTTGGAGGGGCAGGTAACTCCTACAATGAGCAGTTCTTC
-,TRBJ2-7,TRBV28,-,CASSLLVRVISYEQYF,TGTGCCAGCAGTTTATTGGTCAGGGTTATCTCCTACGAGCAGTACTTC
-,TRBJ2-7,TRBV9,once,CASSSREGGYEQYF,TGTGCCAGCAGCTCTCGGGAAGGAGGGTACGAGCAGTACTTC
-,TRBJ2-2,TRBV5-5,-,CASSWDTHTGELFF,TGTGCCAGCAGCTGGGACACCCACACCGGGGAGCTGTTTTTT
-,TRBJ2-1,TRBV5-1,-,CASSRHYNEQFF,TGCGCCAGCAGCCGACACTACAATGAGCAGTTCTTC
-,TRBJ1-4,TRBV10-3,-,CAISEVQKEEKLFF,TGTGCCATCAGTGAGGTCCAGAAAGAGGAAAAACTGTTTTTT
-,TRBJ2-7,TRBV5-8,-,CASSLVIGVFSYEQYF,TGTGCCAGCAGCTTAGTCATTGGCGTCTTCTCCTACGAGCAGTACTTC
TRBD1,TRBJ2-7,TRBV5-1,-,CASSTNAGTGGSEQYF,TGCGCCAGCAGCACCAACGCCGGGACAGGGGGCTCCGAGCAGTACTTC
-,TRBJ1-3,TRBV6-7,-,CASSYSFGSGNTIYF,TGTGCCAGCAGTTACTCCTTTGGCTCTGGAAACACCATATATTTT
-,TRBJ1-5,TRBV28,-,CASSSRRGNQPQHF,TGTGCCAGCAGTTCAAGGAGGGGAAATCAGCCCCAGCATTTT
TRBD2,TRBJ2-5,TRBV5-1,-,CASSLARGGQETQYF,TGCGCCAGCAGCTTGGCCCGGGGGGGGCAAGAGACCCAGTACTTC
-,TRBJ1-4,TRBV27,-,CASSFWGGTNEKLFF,TGTGCCAGCAGTTTTTGGGGGGGAACTAATGAAAAACTGTTTTTT
TRBD2,TRBJ2-3,TRBV28,-,CASSSGSGGHTQYF,TGTGCCAGCAGTTCAGGCAGCGGGGGGCATACGCAGTATTTT
TRBD2,TRBJ2-7,TRBV7-2,-,CASSLASGSFNEQYF,TGTGCCAGCAGCTTAGCCAGCGGGAGCTTCAACGAGCAGTACTTC
TRBD1,TRBJ1-2,TRBV5-4,-,CASSSGQGAAGYTF,TGTGCCAGCAGCTCGGGACAGGGGGCGGCCGGCTACACCTTC
TRBD1,TRBJ1-5,TRBV9,once,CASSLQGGDQPQHF,TGTGCCAGCAGCCTCCAGGGGGGGGATCAGCCCCAGCATTTT
-,TRBJ2-1,TRBV5-1,-,CASSTGRTYNEQFF,TGCGCCAGCAGCACCGGACGGACCTACAATGAGCAGTTCTTC